This TCR beta chain was documented in a study of blood T cells in healthy people across ages. Trimming stripped 2 bases from V and 3 bases from J, with 7 bases between. Germline V gene lookup returns CDR1 ENHRY and CDR2 SYGVKD. This CDR3 is built from 13 residues. Primers used in a second PCR of roughly 6 to 11 cycles were a sample-barcoded 5' primer and a J-beta primer mix. MiXCR was run by TCRdb on the 5' RACE reads, yielding one entry per CDR3 protein. The sample records about 720,000 distinct CDR3 sequences, about 20% being singletons. This TCR was recovered from a man aged 70 or older in good health. Source material: blood. V usage is TRBV10-3 and J usage is TRBJ2-5; no reliable D call. CDR3 sequence (DNA): TGTGCCATCAGTGAGCGACCCGAAGAGACCCAGTACTTC. It is translated as CAISERPEETQYF.